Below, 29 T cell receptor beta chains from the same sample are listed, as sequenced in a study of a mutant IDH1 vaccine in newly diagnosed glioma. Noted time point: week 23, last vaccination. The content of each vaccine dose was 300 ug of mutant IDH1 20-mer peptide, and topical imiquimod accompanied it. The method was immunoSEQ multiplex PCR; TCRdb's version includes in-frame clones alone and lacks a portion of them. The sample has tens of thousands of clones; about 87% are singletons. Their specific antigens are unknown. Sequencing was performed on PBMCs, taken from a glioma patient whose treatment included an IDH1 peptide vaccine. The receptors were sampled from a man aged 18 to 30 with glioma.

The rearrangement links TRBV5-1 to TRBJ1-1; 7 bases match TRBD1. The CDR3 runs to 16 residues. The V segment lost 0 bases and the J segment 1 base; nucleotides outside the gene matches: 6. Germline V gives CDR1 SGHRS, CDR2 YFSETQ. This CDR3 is CASSLAGGHRNTEAFF. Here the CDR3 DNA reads TGCGCCAGCAGCTTGGCAGGGGGACACAGGAACACTGAAGCTTTCTTT.

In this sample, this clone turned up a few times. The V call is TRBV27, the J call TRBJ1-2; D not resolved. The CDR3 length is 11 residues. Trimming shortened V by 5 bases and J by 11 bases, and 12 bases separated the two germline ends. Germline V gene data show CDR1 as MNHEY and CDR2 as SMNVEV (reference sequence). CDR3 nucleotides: TGTGCCAGCAGTAACTTCCAGGTTTACACCTTC. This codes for CASSNFQVYTF.

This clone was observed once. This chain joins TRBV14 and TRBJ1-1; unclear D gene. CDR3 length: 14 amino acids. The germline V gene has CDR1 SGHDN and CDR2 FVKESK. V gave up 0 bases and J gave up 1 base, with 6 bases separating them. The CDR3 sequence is CASSQERRNTEAFF. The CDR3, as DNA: TGTGCCAGCAGCCAAGAACGGAGGAACACTGAAGCTTTCTTT.

The CDR3 DNA follows: TGTGCCAGCAGAATACTCAGGGGGAGCACAGATACGCAGTATTTT. The encoded protein is CASRILRGSTDTQYF. The rearrangement uses TRBV6-5 and TRBJ2-3; 7 bases are a match to TRBD1. The length of the CDR3 is 15 residues. Germline assignment: CDR1 MNHEY and CDR2 SVGAGI. V lost 6 bases, J lost 0 bases, and 6 bases stayed unmatched.

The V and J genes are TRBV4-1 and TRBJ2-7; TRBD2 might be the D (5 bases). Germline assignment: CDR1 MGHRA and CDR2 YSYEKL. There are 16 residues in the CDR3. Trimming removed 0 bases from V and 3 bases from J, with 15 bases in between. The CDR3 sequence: CASSQEGVGSGYEQYF. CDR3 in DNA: TGCGCCAGCAGCCAAGAAGGAGTTGGCAGCGGCTACGAGCAGTACTTC.

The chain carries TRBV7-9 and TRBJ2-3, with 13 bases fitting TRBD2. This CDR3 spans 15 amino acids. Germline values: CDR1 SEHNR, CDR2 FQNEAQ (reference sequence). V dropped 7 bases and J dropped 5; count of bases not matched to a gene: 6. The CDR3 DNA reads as TGTGCCAGCAAGGAACTAGCGGGAGGGCGAGATACGCAGTATTTT. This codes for CASKELAGGRDTQYF.

As DNA, the CDR3 is TGTGCCAGCAGTGAAGCAGGCCGAGGGGGGGCGCCGGGCTCCTATAATTCACCCCTCCACTTT. Protein product: CASSEAGRGGAPGSYNSPLHF. The gene calls are TRBV6-1 and TRBJ1-6; maybe TRBD1 (6 bases). V was trimmed by 0 bases and J by 0 bases, leaving 21 bases between them. The CDR3 is 21 amino acids. Germline V gene sequence: CDR1 MNHNS, CDR2 SASEGT.

In nucleotides, the CDR3 is TGCGCCAGCAGCCAAGGGTTATGGGGCCCTCATTACGAGCAGTACTTC. The encoded protein is CASSQGLWGPHYEQYF. The chain couples TRBV4-1 to TRBJ2-7; possible D gene TRBD1, 5 bases. The V end lost 1 base, the J end lost 4 bases, and 17 bases lay between the germline ends. Germline loops: CDR1 MGHRA, CDR2 YSYEKL. The CDR3 has 16 amino acids.

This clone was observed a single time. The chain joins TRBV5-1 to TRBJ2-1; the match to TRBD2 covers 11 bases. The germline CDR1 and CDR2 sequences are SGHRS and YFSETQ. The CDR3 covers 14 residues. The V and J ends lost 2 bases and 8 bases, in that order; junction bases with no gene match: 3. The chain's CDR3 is CASSFTSGSDEQFF. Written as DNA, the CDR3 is TGCGCCAGCAGCTTCACTAGCGGGAGCGATGAGCAGTTCTTC.

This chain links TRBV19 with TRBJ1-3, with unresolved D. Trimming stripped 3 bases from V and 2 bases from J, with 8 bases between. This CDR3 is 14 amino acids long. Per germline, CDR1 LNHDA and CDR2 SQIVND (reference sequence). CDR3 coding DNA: TGTGCCAGTAGTATTCAAGGGACTGGAAACACCATATATTTT. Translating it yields CASSIQGTGNTIYF.

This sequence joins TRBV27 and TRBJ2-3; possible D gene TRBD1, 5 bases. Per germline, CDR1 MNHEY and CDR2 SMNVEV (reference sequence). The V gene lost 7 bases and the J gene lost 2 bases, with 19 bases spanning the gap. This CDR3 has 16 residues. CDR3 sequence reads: CASTGDKTATTDTQYF. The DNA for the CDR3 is TGTGCCAGCACCGGAGATAAGACAGCGACCACAGATACGCAGTATTTT.

The CDR3 loop is CASSPLGLLNYGYTF. The DNA of the CDR3 is TGTGCCAGCAGTCCTCTCGGACTGCTTAACTATGGCTACACCTTC. The rearrangement uses TRBV25-1 and TRBJ1-2; no clear D gene. The CDR3 has 15 residues. V lost 5 bases, J lost 1 base, and 14 bases lay in between. Germline loops: CDR1 MGHDK, CDR2 SYGVNS.

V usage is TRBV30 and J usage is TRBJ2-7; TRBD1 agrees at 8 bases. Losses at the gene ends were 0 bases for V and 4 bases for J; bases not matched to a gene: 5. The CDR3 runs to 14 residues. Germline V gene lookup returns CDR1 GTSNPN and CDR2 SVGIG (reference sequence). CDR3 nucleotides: TGTGCCTGGAGTGTAAGGACAGGGATATACGAGCAGTACTTC. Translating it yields CAWSVRTGIYEQYF.

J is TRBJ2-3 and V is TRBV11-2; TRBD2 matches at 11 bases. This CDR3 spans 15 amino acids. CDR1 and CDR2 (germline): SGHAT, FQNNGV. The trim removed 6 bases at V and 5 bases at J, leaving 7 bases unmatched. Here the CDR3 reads CASRFIAGGRDTQYF. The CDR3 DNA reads TGTGCCAGCAGATTCATAGCGGGAGGGCGAGATACGCAGTATTTT. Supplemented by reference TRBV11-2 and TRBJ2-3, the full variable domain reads EAGVAQSPRYKIIEKRQSVAFWCNPISGHATLYWYQQILGQGPKLLIQFQNNGVVDDSQLPKDRFSAERLKGVDSTLKIQPAKLEDSAVYLCASRFIAGGRDTQYFGPGTRLTVL.

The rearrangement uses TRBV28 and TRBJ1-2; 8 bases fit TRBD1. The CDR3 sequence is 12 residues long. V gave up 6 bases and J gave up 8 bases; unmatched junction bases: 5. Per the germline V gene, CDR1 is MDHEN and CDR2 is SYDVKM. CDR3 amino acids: CASSFDRGGYTF. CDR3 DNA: TGTGCCAGCAGCTTCGACAGGGGAGGCTACACCTTC.

DNA of the CDR3: TGTGCCAGCAGCCTAGCGGGAGTGTCCCAAGAGACCCAGTACTTC. This translates into CASSLAGVSQETQYF. J is TRBJ2-5 and V is TRBV11-3, with 10 bases aligning to TRBD2. CDR1 is SGHNT and CDR2 is YENEEA in the germline V gene. The CDR3 is 15 amino acids. V lost 5 bases and J lost 1; bases outside the gene matches: 4.

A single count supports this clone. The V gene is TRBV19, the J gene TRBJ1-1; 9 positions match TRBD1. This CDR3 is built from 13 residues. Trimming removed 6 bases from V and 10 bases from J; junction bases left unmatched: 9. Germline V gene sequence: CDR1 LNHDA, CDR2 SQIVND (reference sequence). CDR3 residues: CASSRDRAYGAFF. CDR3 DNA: TGTGCCAGTAGCCGGGACAGGGCTTACGGAGCTTTCTTT.

Here the CDR3 DNA reads TGTGCCAGCACCCATCGGACAGGGGAGGAAAAACTGTTTTTT. Protein product: CASTHRTGEEKLFF. The V gene is TRBV7-9, the J gene TRBJ1-4; 9 nucleotides match TRBD1. V lost 7 bases, J lost 8 bases, and 8 bases stayed unmatched. The CDR3 extends over 14 amino acids. Germline values: CDR1 SEHNR, CDR2 FQNEAQ (reference sequence).

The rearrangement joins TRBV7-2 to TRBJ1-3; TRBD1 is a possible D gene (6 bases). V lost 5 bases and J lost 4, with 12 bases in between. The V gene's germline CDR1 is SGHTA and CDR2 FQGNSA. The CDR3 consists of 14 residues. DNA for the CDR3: TGTGCCAGCAGCGCAAACAGGGCAGGAAACACCATATATTTT. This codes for CASSANRAGNTIYF.

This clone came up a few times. CDR3 amino acids: CASSQDPNGGVGEKLFF. The CDR3 nucleotides read TGCGCCAGCAGCCAAGACCCAAATGGCGGGGTGGGAGAAAAACTGTTTTTT. This chain joins TRBV4-3 and TRBJ1-4; no definite D call. Germline CDR1 is LGHNA and CDR2 is YSLEER. The CDR3 contains 17 residues. Trimming removed 0 bases at V and 8 bases at J, with 19 bases between.

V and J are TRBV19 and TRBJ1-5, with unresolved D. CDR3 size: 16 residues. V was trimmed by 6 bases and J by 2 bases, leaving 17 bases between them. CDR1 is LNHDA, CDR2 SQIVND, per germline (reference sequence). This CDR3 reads CASSRLGRGGNQPQHF. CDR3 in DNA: TGTGCCAGTAGCCGATTAGGCCGGGGAGGCAATCAGCCCCAGCATTTT.

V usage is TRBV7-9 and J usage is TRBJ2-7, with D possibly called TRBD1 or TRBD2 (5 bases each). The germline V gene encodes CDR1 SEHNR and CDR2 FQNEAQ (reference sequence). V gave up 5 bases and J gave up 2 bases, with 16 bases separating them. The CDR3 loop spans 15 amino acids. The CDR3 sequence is CASSHRDEMAYEQYF. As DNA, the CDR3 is TGTGCCAGCAGCCATAGGGACGAGATGGCCTACGAGCAGTACTTC.

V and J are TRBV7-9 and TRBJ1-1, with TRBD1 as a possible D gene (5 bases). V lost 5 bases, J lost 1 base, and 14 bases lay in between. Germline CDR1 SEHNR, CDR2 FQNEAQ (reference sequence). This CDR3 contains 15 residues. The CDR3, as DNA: TGTGCCAGCAGCCCGTCCCCTGGGGGGAACACTGAAGCTTTCTTT. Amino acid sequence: CASSPSPGGNTEAFF.

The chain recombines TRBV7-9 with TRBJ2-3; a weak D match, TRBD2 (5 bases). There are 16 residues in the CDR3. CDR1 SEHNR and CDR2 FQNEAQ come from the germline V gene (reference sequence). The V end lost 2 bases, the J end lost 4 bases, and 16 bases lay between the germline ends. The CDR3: CASSLKALGGADTQYF. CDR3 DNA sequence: TGTGCCAGCAGCTTAAAGGCCCTAGGAGGTGCAGATACGCAGTATTTT.

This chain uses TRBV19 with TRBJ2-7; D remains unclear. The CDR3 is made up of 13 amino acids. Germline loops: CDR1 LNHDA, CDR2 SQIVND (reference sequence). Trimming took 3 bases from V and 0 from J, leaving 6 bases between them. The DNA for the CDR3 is TGTGCCAGTAGTATTGGGCTCTCCTACGAGCAGTACTTC. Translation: CASSIGLSYEQYF.

CDR3 residues: CASRGTSNGYTF. In DNA form, the CDR3 reads TGTGCCAGCCGAGGGACAAGCAATGGCTACACCTTC. The V gene is TRBV6-5, the J gene TRBJ1-2; tentative D call: TRBD1 (6 bases). V lost 8 bases, J lost 6 bases, and 13 bases lay in between. Germline CDR1 MNHEY, CDR2 SVGAGI. This CDR3 spans 12 amino acids.

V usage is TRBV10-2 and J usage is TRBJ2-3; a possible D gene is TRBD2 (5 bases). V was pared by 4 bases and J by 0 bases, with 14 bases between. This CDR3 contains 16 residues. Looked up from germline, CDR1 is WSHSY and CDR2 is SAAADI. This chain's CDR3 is CASSGLGGPSTDTQYF. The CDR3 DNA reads TGCGCCAGCAGTGGGTTAGGAGGCCCTAGCACAGATACGCAGTATTTT.

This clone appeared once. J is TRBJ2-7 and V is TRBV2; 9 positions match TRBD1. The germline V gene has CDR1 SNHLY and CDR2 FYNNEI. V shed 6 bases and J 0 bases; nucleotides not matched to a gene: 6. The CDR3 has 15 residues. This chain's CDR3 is CASSSGQGFSYEQYF. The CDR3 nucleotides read TGTGCCAGCAGCTCGGGACAGGGATTCTCCTACGAGCAGTACTTC.

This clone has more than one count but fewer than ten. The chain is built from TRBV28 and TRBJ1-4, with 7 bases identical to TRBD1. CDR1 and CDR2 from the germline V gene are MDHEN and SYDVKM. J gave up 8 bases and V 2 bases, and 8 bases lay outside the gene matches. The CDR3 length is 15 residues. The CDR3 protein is CASSLGEGAREKLFF. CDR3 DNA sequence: TGTGCCAGCAGTTTAGGCGAGGGGGCGAGGGAAAAACTGTTTTTT.